A selection of T cell receptor beta chains follows, all from one sample in a study. TCRdb used MiXCR to reprocess the reads, holding one entry per CDR3 protein. In total, the table holds a few dozen distinct CDR3 sequences. The sequenced sample consisted of CD8+ T cells (not recorded whether cultured). All receptors derive from a male donor. The CDR3 runs from the conserved cysteine through the conserved F or W. Fields, in order: V gene, J gene, D gene, CDR3 protein. A D gene is named only where the DNA matches it firmly.

TRBV6-2/TRBV6-3,TRBJ2-5,TRBD2,CASSFHGLAGEETQYF
TRBV19,TRBJ1-1,TRBD1,CGSSDRAKTEAFF
TRBV19,TRBJ2-1,TRBD2,CASIPLAGPFNEQFF
TRBV19,TRBJ2-7,NA,CASRGGIEEQYF
TRBV19,TRBJ2-1,TRBD1,CASSIRGGGEQFF
TRBV19,TRBJ2-3,NA,CASSILGKDTQYF
TRBV19,TRBJ2-1,TRBD2,CASSSRSGIEQFF
TRBV6-6,TRBJ1-5,TRBD1,CASSYPIQGTSNQPQHF
TRBV19,TRBJ2-1,NA,CASSIGEGNGQFF
TRBV19,TRBJ1-1,TRBD1,CASSDRANTEAFF